This T cell receptor (beta chain) emerged from a study of blood T cell repertoires in COVID-19. How the authors handled the data: Estimation of nucleated cell counts was performed using reference gene primer amplification. Libraries were prepared by immunoSEQ multiplex PCR; TCRdb keeps only in-frame clonotypes and omits some of them. That table gives V, J and clone size, and the DNA gave D and trimming. The sample carries 30,000 to 45,000 clones, roughly 80% recorded once. The trim removed 3 bases at V and 5 bases at J, leaving 10 bases unmatched. CDR1 is MGHRA and CDR2 is YSYEKL in the germline V gene. The CDR3 runs 16 residues.

The sequence came from a man older than 75 with active or convalescent COVID-19. Sequencing was performed on peripheral blood. The chain uses TRBV4-1 and TRBJ1-1; 9 positions match TRBD1. Here the CDR3 DNA reads TGCGCCAGCAGCCACACCCCGGGACAGGGTGGGACTGAAGCTTTCTTT. This encodes CASSHTPGQGGTEAFF.